This T cell receptor beta chain was recovered during a study of T cells after yellow fever vaccination. Study summary: SMART-Seq v4 Ultra Low Input handled preparation of low-cell-number fractions. Study-level findings and limits: Re-detected after boosting: most primary clones, 96% of CD4 and 88% of CD8.

TCRdb re-called the 5' RACE reads through MiXCR, storing one row per CDR3 protein. The table records about 580,000 distinct CDR3 sequences, 17% of them present only once. Regarding this clonotype: Its antigen is unknown.

Trimming shortened V by 6 bases and J by 0 bases, and 14 bases separated the two germline ends. Germline V gives CDR1 KGHDR, CDR2 SFDVKD. The CDR3 totals 16 residues. This sequence was found in a man between 18 and 35 years old who received the YFV17D yellow fever vaccine. The source material was PBMCs, sampled less than 6 days after the first yellow fever vaccination. The V and J genes are TRBV24-1 and TRBJ2-4, with D possibly being TRBD1 or TRBD2 (5 bases each). CDR3 loop: CATSNQGPLAKNIQYF. CDR3 DNA: TGTGCCACCAGTAATCAGGGACCCTTAGCCAAAAACATTCAGTACTTC.